What follows is one T cell receptor (beta chain) and its context. Its antigen specificity is not known. Per-base quality was not reported, and no clone a single base away is much larger than it. The data stem from a study of cytomegalovirus exposure and HLA in healthy donors (TCRdb year 2017). For the study in its entirety: In an earlier analysis of under 750 of the donors, 276 Gb of sequence data and roughly 100 million unique TCR beta sequences from roughly 200 million T cells were reported. About 280 gigabases of sequencing data and approximately 80 million unique TCR sequences were included in an early release covering 500 to 750 HLA-typed donors. Of the 398 genotyped donors, approximately 83% fell in the genetic ancestry cluster associated with self-reported Caucasian donors. The study aimed to test whether cataloging public T cell receptors could reveal signatures of past pathogen exposure. The study used immunosequencing to profile the T cell repertoires of more than 650 subjects and linked those repertoires to cytomegalovirus serostatus. A separate validation cohort of roughly 130 different subjects was used in addition to the roughly 670-subject first cohort. High-throughput TCR immunosequencing, statistical association of individual TCRs with disease status, and machine learning were combined to predict cytomegalovirus infection status. To study patterns of TCR occurrence, a later analysis re-analyzed previously published TCR beta repertoires from 700 or so donors and added high-resolution HLA genotyping. The later analysis used no new phenotypic data to find candidate immune exposures, relying instead on TCR beta sequences and their occurrence across donors. An earlier analysis of 587 of the donors used high-throughput TCR beta sequencing to judge whether each TCR beta V gene segment behaved as functional or pseudogenic. Alongside the repertoire data, information on donor age, sex, ethnicity and CMV serostatus was compiled. Genome-wide SNP genotypes for about three fifths of the 666 donors were used in a later genetic analysis, which treated that subset as a discovery cohort. All discovery cohort repertoires had been generated using a single sequencing platform. Class I and class II HLA loci were covered by the typing at four-digit resolution. Typing coverage varied by locus: roughly 629-630 donors for A, B, C, DRB1 and DQB1; approximately 520 for DQA1; over 600 for DPA1; around 490 for DPB1. Several DR-DQ haplotypes were handled as single units for association and clustering, since linkage in the cohort was strong. On average, roughly 240,000 unique TCR beta nucleotide sequences were sequenced per donor among a few hundred genotyped donors of the cohort, with 15% to 20% of those sequences being non-productive.

What the work shows at the level of the full study, not this receptor alone: A later analysis found that HLA-associated TCR beta chains were more clonally expanded and had lower generation probabilities than equally common non-associated chains. In a later genetic analysis, fewer N-insertions in productive TCRs were reported among donors in an Asian-associated ancestry cluster than the 666-donor mean. The study listed 164 TCR beta chains as associated with cytomegalovirus. Most TCR sequences were seen in very few donors, while some public TCRs were found in many individuals. In this cohort, only TCR beta chains were sequenced, and detectable features were limited by the absence of alpha or paired-chain data. Several of the top co-occurrence clusters appeared to be linked to parvovirus B19, influenza, CMV and Epstein-Barr virus, according to a later analysis. An association between a missense DCLRE1C variant and V-gene and J-gene trimming of TCR beta chains was found in a later genetic analysis and replicated in an independent cohort. According to a later analysis, most CMV-associated TCR beta chains appeared to be HLA-restricted, and the HLA associations seemed to be driven largely by CMV exposure. In vitro tests confirmed that three of the cytomegalovirus-associated TCR beta chains recognize cytomegalovirus antigens. Because counts were too low, about 15 rarely observed V segments, including chromosome 9 orphons, were left out of the earlier analysis of 500 to 750 of the donors. Because HLA typing was unavailable for some donors at each locus, only the typed subset was used in association tests. Assigning TCR associations to individual alleles was difficult when HLA alleles, especially DR and DQ, strongly co-occurred. A further reported finding was that TCR beta sequences accurately predicted the HLA-A and HLA-B alleles for most subjects in the first cohort. Presence/absence analyses assumed roughly uniform sequencing depth across donors, an assumption that may not hold. Linkage disequilibrium might explain the correlated functional status among segregating V segments, but an unknown experimental factor could not be excluded. Because the 87-base-pair reads could not distinguish some IMGT-functional V segments, including TRBV6-2 and TRBV6-3, those segments were excluded. A cluster of highly shared sequence variants was judged likely to represent a technical artifact of the sequencing pipeline. A later analysis associated about 17,000 TCR beta sequences with specific HLA alleles at a false discovery rate of 0.05. The authors suggested that the approach could potentially be generalized to other disease states and immunological phenotypes. According to a later analysis, TCR association rates differed among HLA loci, with DRB1 alleles showing the most associated TCRs and HLA-C alleles showing the fewest. An earlier analysis of around 600 of the donors showed that most TCR beta V segments appeared in productive rearrangements either about 87% or about 30% of the time, which broadly matched IMGT annotations. The only immune exposure information available for the cohort was CMV serostatus. The classifier was reported to diagnose cytomegalovirus status with high specificity and sensitivity in both the original cohort and the validation cohort.

The protocol used for the library was the immunoSEQ multiplex PCR assay. A mixture of 60 forward primers for TCR Vbeta segments and 13 reverse primers for TCR Jbeta segments was used in the multiplex PCR. Amplification of the CDR3 region of rearranged TCR beta genes was performed with a multiplex PCR assay on genomic DNA. On the Illumina HiSeq System, the amplified TCR beta libraries were sequenced as 87-base-pair reads. Per the original workflow: A later analysis counted around 72 million unique TCR beta chains across the 600 to 850 repertoires, and approximately 11 million of these chains were shared by at least two donors. To remove PCR and sequencing errors, raw reads were error-corrected and collapsed into unique sequences using a nearest-neighbor algorithm that merged closely related sequences. To assign V, D and J gene segments, CDR3 sequences were aligned to IMGT reference sequences. For a sequence to be retained, a match of at least six nucleotides was required to both a V gene segment and a J gene segment. Rearrangements were called productive when the CDR3 lacked stop codons and stayed in frame with V and J; all others were non-productive. CDR3 was defined according to IMGT convention as the region running from the second conserved V-encoded cysteine to the conserved J-encoded phenylalanine. The earlier analysis of 450 to 750 of the donors excluded any sequence lacking an unambiguous match to a single V gene segment. In an earlier analysis of 500 to 750 of the donors, V segments were called functional above 56.7% productive rearrangements and were called segregating when the between-donor standard deviation exceeded 5%. A statistical classification framework was developed to diagnose cytomegalovirus status using the catalog of TCR beta chain sequences. V and J gene assignment, in a later analysis, came from comparing TCR nucleotide sequences with IMGT/GENE-DB human TR gene sequences. A later analysis assigned CDR3 sequences and most-parsimonious VDJ recombination scenarios with the TCRdist pipeline. In a later analysis, every TCR beta chain was defined by the combination of its CDR3 amino acid sequence and its V-gene family, and reads without a unique V-gene family were dropped. As a way to deal with suspected cross-contamination and a sequencing artifact, a later analysis dropped nearly 600 nucleotide sequences that were highly shared and had low generation probability. A later analysis calculated a clonal expansion index for each public chain from normalized within-repertoire ranks of inferred template counts. In a later analysis, generation probabilities were computed with a VDJ recombination model fitted to out-of-frame rearrangements, and the resulting probabilities were checked against IGoR. A later analysis scored TCR-TCR, TCR-HLA and TCR-CMV co-occurrence with hypergeometric tests, applying a repertoire-size bias correction to TCR pairs. A later analysis estimated false discovery rates by permuting HLA or CMV assignments 20 times. In a later analysis, co-occurring TCRs were grouped with DBSCAN, and TCRdist sequence similarity was added when clustering was performed within HLA-allele-positive subsets. Co-occurrence clustering excluded repertoires with fewer than 30,000 or more than 120,000 public chains, plus five with anomalous nucleotide sharing. TCRdb obtained this table from immuneACCESS and retained in-frame rearrangements with V and J assigned. These tables miss some clones; where compared with another copy, unresolved V genes account for less than half of the shortfall, and the remainder is unexplained. V, J and clone size are taken as reported in that table, and D and trimming were inferred from the DNA itself. The sample profile shows roughly 100,000 clones; roughly 80% of them were found once. 2.5% of the sample lies in the top ten.

The cohort was made up of 500 to 800 healthy bone marrow donors. All cohort members were sampled while nominally healthy, although unrecorded immune exposures were likely present. The donor tested CMV seronegative and was one of the 352 seronegative cohort members. A peripheral blood sample was provided by each donor, and peripheral blood mononuclear cells were used for TCR beta sequencing. Genomic DNA was extracted from the blood cell samples with the Qiagen DNeasy Blood Extraction Kit. The germline V gene encodes CDR1 MGHRA and CDR2 YSYEKL. V loses 0 bases at its end and J loses 6 bases; junction bases beyond the gene matches: 3. The CDR3, cysteine through phenylalanine, is 14 amino acids long. The entry retains the CDR3 DNA only, 42 bases that are in frame from base 1.

The receptor chain draws on TRBV4-1 and TRBJ1-2, and TRBD1 aligns with 8 junction nucleotides. The origin of this receptor is a man aged 40-50 years in good health and CMV-seronegative. Source material: PBMCs. The CDR3 amino acid sequence is: CASSQDVQGDGYTF. The DNA reads TGCGCCAGCAGCCAAGATGTACAGGGGGATGGCTACACCTTC.